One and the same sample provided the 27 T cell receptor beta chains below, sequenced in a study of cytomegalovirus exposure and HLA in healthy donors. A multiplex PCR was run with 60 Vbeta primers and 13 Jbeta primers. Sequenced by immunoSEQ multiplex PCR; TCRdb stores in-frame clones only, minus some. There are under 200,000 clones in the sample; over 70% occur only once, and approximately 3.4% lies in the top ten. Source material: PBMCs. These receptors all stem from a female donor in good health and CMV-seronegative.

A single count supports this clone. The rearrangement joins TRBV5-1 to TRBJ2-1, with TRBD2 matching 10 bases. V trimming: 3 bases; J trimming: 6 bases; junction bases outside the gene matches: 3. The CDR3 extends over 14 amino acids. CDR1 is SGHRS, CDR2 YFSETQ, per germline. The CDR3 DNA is TGCGCCAGCAGCTCAATAGCGGGAGGCAATGAGCAGTTCTTC. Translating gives CASSSIAGGNEQFF.

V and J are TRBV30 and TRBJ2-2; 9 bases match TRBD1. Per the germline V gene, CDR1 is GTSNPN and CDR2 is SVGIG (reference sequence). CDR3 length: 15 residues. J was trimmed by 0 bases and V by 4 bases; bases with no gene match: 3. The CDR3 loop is CAWTTGGPNTGELFF. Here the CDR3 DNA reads TGTGCCTGGACCACAGGGGGCCCGAACACCGGGGAGCTGTTTTTT.

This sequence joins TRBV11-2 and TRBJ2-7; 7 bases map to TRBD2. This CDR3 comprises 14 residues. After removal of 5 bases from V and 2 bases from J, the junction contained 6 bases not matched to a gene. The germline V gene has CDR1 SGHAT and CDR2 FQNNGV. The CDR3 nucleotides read TGTGCCAGCAGCCCAGGAGGGAGGGCCTACGAGCAGTACTTC. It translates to CASSPGGRAYEQYF.

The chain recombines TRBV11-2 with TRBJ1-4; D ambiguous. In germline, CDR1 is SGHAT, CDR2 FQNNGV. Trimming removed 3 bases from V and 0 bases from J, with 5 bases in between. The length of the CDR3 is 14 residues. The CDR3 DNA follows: TGTGCCAGCAGCTTCGGGGCAACTAATGAAAAACTGTTTTTT. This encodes CASSFGATNEKLFF.

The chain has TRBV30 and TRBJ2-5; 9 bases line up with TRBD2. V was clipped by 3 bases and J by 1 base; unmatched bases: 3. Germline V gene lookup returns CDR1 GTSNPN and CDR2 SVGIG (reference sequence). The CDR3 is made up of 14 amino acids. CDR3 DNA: TGTGCCTGGAGCACGCGGGGGGGCCAAGAGACCCAGTACTTC. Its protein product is CAWSTRGGQETQYF.

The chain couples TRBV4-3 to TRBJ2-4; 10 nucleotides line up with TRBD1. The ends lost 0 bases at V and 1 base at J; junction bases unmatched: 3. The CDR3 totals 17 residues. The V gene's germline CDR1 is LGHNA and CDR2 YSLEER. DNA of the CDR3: TGCGCCAGCAGCCAAGATGGGACAGGGGTTGCCAAAAACATTCAGTACTTC. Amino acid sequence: CASSQDGTGVAKNIQYF.

For the CDR3, the DNA is TGTGCCAGCAGTTACGAGACCGGGGAGCTGTTTTTT. Encoded protein: CASSYETGELFF. V usage is TRBV6-5 and J usage is TRBJ2-2; D not resolved. The CDR3 extends over 12 amino acids. In germline, CDR1 is MNHEY, CDR2 SVGAGI. V shed 2 bases and J shed 5 bases, with 3 bases lying between them.

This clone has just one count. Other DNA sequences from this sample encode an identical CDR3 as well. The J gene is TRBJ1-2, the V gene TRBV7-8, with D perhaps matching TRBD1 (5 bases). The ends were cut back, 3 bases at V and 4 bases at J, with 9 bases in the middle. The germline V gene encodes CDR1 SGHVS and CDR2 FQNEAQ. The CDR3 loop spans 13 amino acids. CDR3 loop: CASSFDGGYGYTF. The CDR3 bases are TGTGCCAGCAGCTTTGACGGGGGCTATGGCTACACCTTC. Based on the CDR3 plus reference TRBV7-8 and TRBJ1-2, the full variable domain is GAGVSQSPRYKVAKRGQDVALRCDPISGHVSLFWYQQALGQGPEFLTYFQNEAQLDKSGLPSDRFFAERPEGSVSTLKIQRTQQEDSAVYLCASSFDGGYGYTFGSGTRLTVV.

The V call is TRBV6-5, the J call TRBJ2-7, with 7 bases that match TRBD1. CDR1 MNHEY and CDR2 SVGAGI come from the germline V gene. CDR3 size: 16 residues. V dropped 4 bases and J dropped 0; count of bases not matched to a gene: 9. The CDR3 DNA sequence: TGTGCCAGCAGTTCGCAGGGACAGTCCCCCTCCTACGAGCAGTACTTC. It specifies CASSSQGQSPSYEQYF.

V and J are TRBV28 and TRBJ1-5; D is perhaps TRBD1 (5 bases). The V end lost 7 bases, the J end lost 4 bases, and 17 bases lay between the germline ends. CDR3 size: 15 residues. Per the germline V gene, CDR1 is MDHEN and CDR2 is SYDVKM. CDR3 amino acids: CASILQGGRNQPQHF. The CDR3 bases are TGTGCCAGCATTCTTCAGGGAGGGAGGAATCAGCCCCAGCATTTT. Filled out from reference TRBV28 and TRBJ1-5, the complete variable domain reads DVKVTQSSRYLVKRTGEKVFLECVQDMDHENMFWYRQDPGLGLRLIYFSYDVKMKEKGDIPEGYSVSREKKERFSLILESASTNQTSMYLCASILQGGRNQPQHFGDGTRLSIL.

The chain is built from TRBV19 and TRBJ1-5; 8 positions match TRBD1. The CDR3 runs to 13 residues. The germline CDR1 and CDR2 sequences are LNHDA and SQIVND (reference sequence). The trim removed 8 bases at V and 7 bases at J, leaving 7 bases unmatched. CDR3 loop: CASAPQGAQPQHF. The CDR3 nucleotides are TGTGCCAGTGCGCCGCAGGGGGCACAGCCCCAGCATTTT. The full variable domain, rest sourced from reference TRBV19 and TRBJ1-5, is DGGITQSPKYLFRKEGQNVTLSCEQNLNHDAMYWYRQDPGQGLRLIYYSQIVNDFQKGDIAEGYSVSREKKESFPLTVTSAQKNPTAFYLCASAPQGAQPQHFGDGTRLSIL.

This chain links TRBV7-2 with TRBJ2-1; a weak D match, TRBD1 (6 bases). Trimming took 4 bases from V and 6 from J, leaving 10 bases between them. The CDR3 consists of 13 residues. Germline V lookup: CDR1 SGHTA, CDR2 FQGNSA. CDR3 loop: CASSSVQGNEQFF. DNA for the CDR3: TGTGCCAGCAGCTCAGTACAGGGCAATGAGCAGTTCTTC.

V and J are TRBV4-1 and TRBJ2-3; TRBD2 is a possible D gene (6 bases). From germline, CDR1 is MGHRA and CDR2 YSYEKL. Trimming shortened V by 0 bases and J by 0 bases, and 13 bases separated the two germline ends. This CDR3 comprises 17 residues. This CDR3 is CASSQEVTGRSTDTQYF. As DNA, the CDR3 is TGCGCCAGCAGCCAAGAAGTAACGGGGAGGAGCACAGATACGCAGTATTTT.

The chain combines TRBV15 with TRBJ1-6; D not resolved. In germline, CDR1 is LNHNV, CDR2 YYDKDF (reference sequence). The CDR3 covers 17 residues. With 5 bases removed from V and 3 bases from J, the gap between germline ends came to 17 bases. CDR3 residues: CATSPEARLDYNSPLHF. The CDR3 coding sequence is TGTGCCACCAGCCCAGAGGCCCGGCTGGACTATAATTCACCCCTCCACTTT.

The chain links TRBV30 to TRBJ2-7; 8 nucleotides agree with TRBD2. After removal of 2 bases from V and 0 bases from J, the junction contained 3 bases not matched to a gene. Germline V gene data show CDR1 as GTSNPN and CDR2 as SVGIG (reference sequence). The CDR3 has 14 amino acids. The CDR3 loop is CAWSRLANSYEQYF. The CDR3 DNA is TGTGCCTGGAGTCGACTAGCGAACTCCTACGAGCAGTACTTC.

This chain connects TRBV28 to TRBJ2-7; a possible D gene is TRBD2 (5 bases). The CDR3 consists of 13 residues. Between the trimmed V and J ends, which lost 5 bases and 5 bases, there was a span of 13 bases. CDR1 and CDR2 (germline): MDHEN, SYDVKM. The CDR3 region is CASSLTSNHEQYF. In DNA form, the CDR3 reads TGTGCCAGCAGTCTCACTAGTAACCACGAGCAGTACTTC.

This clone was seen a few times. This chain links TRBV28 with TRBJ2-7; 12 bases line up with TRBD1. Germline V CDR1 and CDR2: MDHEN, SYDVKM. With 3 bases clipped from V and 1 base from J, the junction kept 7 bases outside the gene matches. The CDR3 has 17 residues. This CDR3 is CASSFPGQGALSYEQYF. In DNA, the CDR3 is TGTGCCAGCAGTTTTCCGGGACAGGGGGCGCTGTCCTACGAGCAGTACTTC.

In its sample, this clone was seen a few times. The CDR3 loop is CASSPPLRQSQETQYF. The CDR3 coding sequence is TGTGCCAGCAGTCCCCCCTTGCGACAATCTCAAGAGACCCAGTACTTC. The chain uses TRBV7-9 and TRBJ2-5; D is uncertain. The CDR3 has 16 amino acids. Between the trimmed V and J ends, which lost 6 bases and 2 bases, there was a span of 19 bases. Germline CDR1 is SEHNR and CDR2 is FQNEAQ (reference sequence).

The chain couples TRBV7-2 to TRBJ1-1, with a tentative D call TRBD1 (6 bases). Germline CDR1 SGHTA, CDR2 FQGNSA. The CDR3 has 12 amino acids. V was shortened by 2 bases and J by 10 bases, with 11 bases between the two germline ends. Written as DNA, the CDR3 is TGTGCCAGCAGCTTACCAGGGGTAAGAGCTTTCTTT. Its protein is CASSLPGVRAFF.

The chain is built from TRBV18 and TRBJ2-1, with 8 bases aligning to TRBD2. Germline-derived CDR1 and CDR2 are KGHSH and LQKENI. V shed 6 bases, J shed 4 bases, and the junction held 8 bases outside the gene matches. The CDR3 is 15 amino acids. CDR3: CASSSAGGEYNEQFF. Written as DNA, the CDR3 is TGTGCCAGCTCTTCGGCGGGGGGAGAATACAATGAGCAGTTCTTC.

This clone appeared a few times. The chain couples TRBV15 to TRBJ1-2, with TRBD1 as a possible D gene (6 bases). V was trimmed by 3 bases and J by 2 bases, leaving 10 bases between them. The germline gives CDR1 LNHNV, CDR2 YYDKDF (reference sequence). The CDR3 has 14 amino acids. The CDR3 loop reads CATSRTGSNYGYTF. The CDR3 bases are TGTGCCACCAGCAGGACAGGTTCCAACTATGGCTACACCTTC.

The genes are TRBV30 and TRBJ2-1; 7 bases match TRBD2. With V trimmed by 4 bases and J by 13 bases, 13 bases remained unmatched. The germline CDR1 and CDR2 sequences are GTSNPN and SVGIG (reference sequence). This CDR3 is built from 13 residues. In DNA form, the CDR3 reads TGTGCCTGGATCAATCCCAGGGAGGGATTCCAGTTCTTC. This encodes CAWINPREGFQFF. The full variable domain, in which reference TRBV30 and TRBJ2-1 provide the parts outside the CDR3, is SQTIHQWPATLVQPVGSPLSLECTVEGTSNPNLYWYRQAAGRGLQLLFYSVGIGQISSEVPQNLSASRPQDRQFILSSKKLLLSDSGFYLCAWINPREGFQFFGPGTRLTVL.

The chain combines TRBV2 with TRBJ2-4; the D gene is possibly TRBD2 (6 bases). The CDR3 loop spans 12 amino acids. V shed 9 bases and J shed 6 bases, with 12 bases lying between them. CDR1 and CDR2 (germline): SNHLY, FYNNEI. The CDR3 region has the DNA TGTGCCAGTACCGGGACTGGAAACATTCAGTACTTC. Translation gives CASTGTGNIQYF.

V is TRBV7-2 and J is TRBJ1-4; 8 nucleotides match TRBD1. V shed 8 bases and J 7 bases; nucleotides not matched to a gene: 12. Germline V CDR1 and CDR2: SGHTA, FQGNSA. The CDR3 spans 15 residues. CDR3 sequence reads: CASSNLTGAAEKLFF. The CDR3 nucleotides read TGTGCCAGCTCCAATTTGACAGGGGCGGCTGAAAAACTGTTTTTT. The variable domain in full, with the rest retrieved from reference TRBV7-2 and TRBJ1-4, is GAGVSQSPSNKVTEKGKDVELRCDPISGHTALYWYRQSLGQGLEFLIYFQGNSAPDKSGLPSDRFSAERTGGSVSTLTIQRTQQEDSAVYLCASSNLTGAAEKLFFGSGTQLSVL.

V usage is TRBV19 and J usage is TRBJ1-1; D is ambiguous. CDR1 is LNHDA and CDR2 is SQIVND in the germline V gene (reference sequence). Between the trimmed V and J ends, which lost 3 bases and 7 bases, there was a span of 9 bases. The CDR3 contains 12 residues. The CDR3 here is CASSIFQREAFF. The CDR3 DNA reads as TGTGCCAGTAGTATTTTCCAGCGTGAAGCTTTCTTT.

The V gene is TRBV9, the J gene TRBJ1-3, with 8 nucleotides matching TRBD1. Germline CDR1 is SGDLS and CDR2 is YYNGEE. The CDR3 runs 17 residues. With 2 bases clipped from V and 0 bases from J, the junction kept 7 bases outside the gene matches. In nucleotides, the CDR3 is TGTGCCAGCAGCGTTCGGGACAGGTTGTCCTCTGGAAACACCATATATTTT. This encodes CASSVRDRLSSGNTIYF.

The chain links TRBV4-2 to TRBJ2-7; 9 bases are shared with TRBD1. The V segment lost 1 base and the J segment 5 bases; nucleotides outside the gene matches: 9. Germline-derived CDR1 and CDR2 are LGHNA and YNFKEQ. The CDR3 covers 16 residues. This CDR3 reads CASSQGTGDQGDEQYF. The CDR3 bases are TGTGCCAGCAGCCAAGGGACAGGGGATCAAGGGGACGAGCAGTACTTC.